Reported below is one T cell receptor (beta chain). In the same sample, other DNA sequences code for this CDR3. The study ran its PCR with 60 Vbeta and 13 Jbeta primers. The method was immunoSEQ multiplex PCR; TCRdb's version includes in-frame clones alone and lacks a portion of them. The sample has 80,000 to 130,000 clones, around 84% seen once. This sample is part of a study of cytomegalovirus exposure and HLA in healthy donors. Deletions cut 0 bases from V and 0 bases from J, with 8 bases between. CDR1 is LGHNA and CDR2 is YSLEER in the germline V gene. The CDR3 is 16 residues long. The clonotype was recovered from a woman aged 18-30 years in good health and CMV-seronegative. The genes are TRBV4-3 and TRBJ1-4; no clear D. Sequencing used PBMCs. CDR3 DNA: TGCGCCAGCAGCCAAGATGGCGGTGCAACTAATGAAAAACTGTTTTTT. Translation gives CASSQDGGATNEKLFF.